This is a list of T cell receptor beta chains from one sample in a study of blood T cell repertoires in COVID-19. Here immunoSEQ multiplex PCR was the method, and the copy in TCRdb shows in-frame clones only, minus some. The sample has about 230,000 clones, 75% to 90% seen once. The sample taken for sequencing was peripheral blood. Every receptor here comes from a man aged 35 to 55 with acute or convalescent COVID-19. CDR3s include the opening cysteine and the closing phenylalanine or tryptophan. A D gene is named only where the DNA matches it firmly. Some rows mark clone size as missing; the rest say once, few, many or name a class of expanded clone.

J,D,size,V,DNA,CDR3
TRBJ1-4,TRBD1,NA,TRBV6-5,TGTGCCACCCTGGGGCAGGGGGGTGAAAAACTGTTTTTT,CATLGQGGEKLFF
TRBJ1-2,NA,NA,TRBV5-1,TGCGCCAGCAGCTTGTATCGGGGGGCGCAGGGCTACACCTTC,CASSLYRGAQGYTF
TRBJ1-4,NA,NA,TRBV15,TGTGCCACCAGCAGAGATGGTCGAGGAGAACTGTTTTTT,CATSRDGRGELFF
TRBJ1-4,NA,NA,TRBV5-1,TGCGCCAGCAGCTTGGGGAGGAGTAATGAAAAACTGTTTTTT,CASSLGRSNEKLFF
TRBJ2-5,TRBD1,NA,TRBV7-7,TGTGCCAGCAGCCGCGAGACAGGGGACGGAGAGACCCAGTACTTC,CASSRETGDGETQYF
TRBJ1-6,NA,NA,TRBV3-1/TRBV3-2,TGTGCCAGCAGCCAAGGACAGAATAATTCACCCCTCCACTTT,CASSQGQNNSPLHF
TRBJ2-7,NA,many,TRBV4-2,TGTGCCAGCAGCCAAGCAAGCGGGATAGGGGGCGAGCAGTACTTC,CASSQASGIGGEQYF
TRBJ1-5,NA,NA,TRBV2,TGTGCCAGCAGTGAAGCGCTTCAGTCCAATCAGCCCCAGCATTTT,CASSEALQSNQPQHF
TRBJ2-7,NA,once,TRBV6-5,TGTGCCAGCAGTCGCGACAGATCGGGCGAGCAGTACTTC,CASSRDRSGEQYF
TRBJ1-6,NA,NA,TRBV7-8,TGTGCCAGCAGCGCTTCGGGAGGGTTAAATTCACCCCTCCACTTT,CASSASGGLNSPLHF
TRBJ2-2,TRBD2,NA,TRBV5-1,TGCGCCAGCAGCTCTACAAGCGGGAGCTCCGGGGAGCTGTTTTTT,CASSSTSGSSGELFF
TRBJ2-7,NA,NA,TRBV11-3,TGTGCCAGCAGCCCACTGACTCGCGAAGTCCCCTACGAGCAGTACTTC,CASSPLTREVPYEQYF
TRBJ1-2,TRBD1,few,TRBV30,TGTGCCTGCCCGGGACAGGGCCTATCCTATGGCTACACCTTC,CACPGQGLSYGYTF
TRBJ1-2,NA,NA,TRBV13,TGTGCCAGCAGCCCCCGCGGAATTTATGGCTACACCTTC,CASSPRGIYGYTF
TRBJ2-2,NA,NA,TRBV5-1,TGCGCCAGCAGCTTTGAGGTCACCGGGGAGCTGTTTTTT,CASSFEVTGELFF
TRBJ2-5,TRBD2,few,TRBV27,TGTGCCAGCAGTTCGCAGCGGGAGCGGAGGACCCAGTACTTC,CASSSQRERRTQYF